Listed below are T cell receptor beta chains from one sample, sequenced in a study of kidney transplant recipient with SARS-CoV-2 infection. One entry per CDR3 protein, called by TCRdb with MiXCR from the reads. The profile shows about 250,000 distinct CDR3 sequences, under 35% of them singletons. Material: a blood sample, obtained at baseline and on day 111 from a kidney transplant recipient. All receptors come from a young adult male patient who had COVID-19 and was a kidney transplant recipient. Some T cells may originate from the graft donor. CDR3s include the opening cysteine and the closing phenylalanine or tryptophan. The D gene is left open where the match is weak. A clone size is listed for some rows: how often the clone was seen (once, few, many), or a class if it is expanded.

size	D	V	J	CDR3	DNA
many	NA	TRBV6-5	TRBJ1-5	CASSAGNSNQPQHF	TGTGCCAGCAGTGCGGGGAATAGCAATCAGCCCCAGCATTTT
many	NA	TRBV6-5	TRBJ1-5	CASRLDGGNQPQHF	TGTGCCAGCAGACTGGACGGGGGCAATCAGCCCCAGCATTTT
many	NA	TRBV12-3/TRBV12-4	TRBJ1-2	CASSTSITAGKTYGYTF	TGTGCCAGCAGTACTTCCATCACAGCAGGAAAGACCTATGGCTACACCTTC
many	NA	TRBV6-5	TRBJ1-2	CASSYPGPYGKTYGYTF	TGTGCCAGCAGTTATCCAGGGCCTTACGGAAAGACCTATGGCTACACCTTC
many	TRBD2	TRBV24-1	TRBJ2-1	CATSDLSSGGDNEQFF	TGTGCCACCAGTGATTTGTCTAGCGGGGGAGACAATGAGCAGTTCTTC
many	TRBD1	TRBV5-4	TRBJ1-6	CASSSQQGVTQPLHF	TGTGCCAGCAGCAGTCAACAGGGGGTCACGCAACCCCTCCACTTT
many	NA	TRBV3-1	TRBJ1-1	CASSPGSPISIRTEAFF	TGTGCCAGCAGCCCTGGGTCTCCCATTTCAATTCGCACTGAAGCTTTCTTT
many	NA	TRBV6-1	TRBJ1-6	CASSEKAGLSYNSPLHF	TGTGCCAGCAGTGAGAAGGCAGGGCTCTCCTATAATTCACCCCTCCACTTT
once	TRBD2	TRBV5-8	TRBJ2-1	CASSLWTSYNEQFF	TGTGCCAGCAGCTTATGGACTAGCTACAATGAGCAGTTCTTC
many	TRBD1	TRBV7-2	TRBJ2-2	CASSRGQGETGELFF	TGTGCCAGCAGTCGCGGACAGGGCGAGACCGGGGAGCTGTTTTTT
NA	NA	TRBV19	TRBJ1-2	CASSSLWTNRKAYGYTF	TGTGCCAGTAGTAGCCTGTGGACAAATCGAAAGGCCTATGGCTACACCTTC
many	NA	TRBV7-4	TRBJ1-2	CASSSIISARKTYGYTF	TGTGCCAGCAGCTCCATTATTTCAGCTCGAAAGACCTATGGCTACACCTTC
many	NA	TRBV6-5	TRBJ2-7	CASSLGGSRYEQYF	TGTGCCAGCAGTCTGGGGGGATCTCGGTACGAGCAGTACTTC
many	NA	TRBV7-5	TRBJ1-6	CISVPEATGTANSPLHF	NA
NA	TRBD2	TRBV6-6	TRBJ2-1	CASRASGRDNEQFF	TGTGCCAGCAGAGCCAGCGGGAGAGACAATGAGCAGTTCTTC
many	NA	TRBV3-1	TRBJ1-2	CASSPGFDRGHPGYTF	TGTGCCAGCAGCCCGGGTTTTGATAGGGGCCATCCTGGCTACACCTTC
many	TRBD1	TRBV5-8	TRBJ1-6	CASMTRTGMGSPLHF	TGTGCCAGCATGACGCGGACAGGGATGGGTTCACCCCTCCACTTT
many	NA	TRBV25-1	TRBJ1-6	CASRGPNSPLHF	TGTGCCAGCCGGGGTCCGAATTCACCCCTCCACTTT
many	NA	TRBV3-2	TRBJ2-3	CASSQVDGERYF	TGTGCCAGCAGCCAGGTAGATGGGGAGAGGTATTTT
many	NA	TRBV11-2	TRBJ1-2	CASSALGTSRKTYGYTF	TGTGCCAGCAGCGCTCTTGGAACAAGCAGAAAGACCTATGGCTACACCTTC
NA	NA	TRBV12-3/TRBV12-4	TRBJ1-6	CASSMDSYNSPLHF	TGTGCCAGCAGTATGGACAGCTATAATTCACCCCTCCACTTT
few	TRBD2	TRBV4-2	TRBJ2-3	CASSQNRAGRTRGDTQYF	TGTGCCAGCAGCCAAAATCGTGCCGGGAGGACAAGAGGAGATACGCAGTATTTT
many	TRBD2	TRBV2	TRBJ2-3	CASSEGLADTDTQYF	TGTGCCAGCAGTGAGGGACTAGCGGACACAGATACGCAGTATTTT
NA	NA	TRBV11-2	TRBJ2-7	CASSLEGTYERYF	TGTGCCAGCAGCTTAGAGGGAACCTACGAGCGGTACTTC
many	NA	TRBV10-3	TRBJ2-2	CAIKRVGTGELFF	TGTGCCATCAAAAGGGTGGGGACCGGGGAGCTGTTTTTT